The 26 T cell receptor beta chains presented below share a single source sample, sequenced in a study of T cells in Graves' hyperthyroidism and ophthalmopathy. TCR beta CDR3 regions were amplified from RNA. The HTBI primer set drove a first-round RT-PCR of the TCR CDR3. TCRdb redid the calling of the multiplex PCR reads with MiXCR, one entry per CDR3 protein. The table records roughly 350,000 distinct CDR3 sequences, about 14% of them present only once. What was sequenced was blood. The source of these receptors is a young woman with Graves' ophthalmopathy.

This clonotype showed up many times. The J gene is TRBJ2-1, the V gene TRBV24-1, with 16 nucleotides matching TRBD2. The CDR3 has 15 amino acids. Germline assignment: CDR1 KGHDR and CDR2 SFDVKD. V was clipped by 7 bases and J by 8 bases; unmatched bases: 4. DNA for the CDR3: TGTGCCACCAGCGAGGGACTAGCGGGGGGGTATGAGCAGTTCTTC. Translated: CATSEGLAGGYEQFF.

This clonotype was picked up many times. The rearrangement uses TRBV5-1 and TRBJ2-5, with D possibly being TRBD2 (7 bases). CDR3 length: 15 residues. Germline V gene data show CDR1 as SGHRS and CDR2 as YFSETQ. Deletions cut 4 bases from V and 4 bases from J, with 17 bases between. The CDR3 bases are TGCGCCAGCAGCGATGGGACGGCGGGGGCAGAGACCCAGTACTTC. Its protein is CASSDGTAGAETQYF.

In its sample, this clonotype was seen many times. The V call is TRBV5-1, the J call TRBJ2-1, with 12 bases matching TRBD2. Germline assignment: CDR1 SGHRS and CDR2 YFSETQ. V lost 3 bases, J lost 8 bases, and 9 bases stayed unmatched. The CDR3 covers 16 residues. The DNA of the CDR3 is TGCGCCAGCAGCTCGGGGCTAGCGGGGGGGCAGGATGAGCAGTTCTTC. Protein sequence: CASSSGLAGGQDEQFF. Full variable domain (outside the CDR3, taken from reference TRBV5-1 and TRBJ2-1): KAGVTQTPRYLIKTRGQQVTLSCSPISGHRSVSWYQQTPGQGLQFLFEYFSETQRNKGNFPGRFSGRQFSNSRSEMNVSTLELGDSALYLCASSSGLAGGQDEQFFGPGTRLTVL.

This clonotype has a count of ten or more. This sequence joins TRBV27 and TRBJ1-6; 7 bases line up with TRBD1. There are 14 residues in the CDR3. V gave up 2 bases and J gave up 10 bases; unmatched junction bases: 5. Germline CDR1 is MNHEY and CDR2 is SMNVEV (reference sequence). The CDR3 sequence: CASSLGPRGSPLHF. The CDR3 nucleotides read TGTGCCAGCAGTTTAGGTCCCAGGGGGTCACCCCTCCACTTT.

This clonotype was picked up many times. This chain uses TRBV12-3 or TRBV12-4 with TRBJ1-5; maybe TRBD1 (6 bases). The CDR3 totals 14 residues. The V end was cut by 7 bases, the J end by 7 bases, with 17 bases between. CDR3 DNA: TGTGCCAGCACCCTAGGGGGGGCGGGCCAGCCCCAGCATTTT. Its protein product is CASTLGGAGQPQHF.

The V call is TRBV10-3, the J call TRBJ2-7; 7 bases are a match to TRBD2. Germline lookup yields CDR1 ENHRY and CDR2 SYGVKD. V lost 3 bases, J lost 2 bases, and 7 bases stayed unmatched. CDR3 size: 15 residues. The CDR3 coding sequence is TGTGCCATCAGTGATCGCGGACTAGATACCTACGAGCAGTACTTC. Its protein product is CAISDRGLDTYEQYF.

The sample holds a few counts of this clonotype. The CDR3 region has the DNA TGTGCCAGCAGTTACTCGGTCCTCGGGGCAACTAATGAAAAACTGTTTTTT. It specifies CASSYSVLGATNEKLFF. This sequence joins TRBV6-6 and TRBJ1-4; D not certain. CDR3 length equals 17 residues. CDR1 and CDR2 (germline): MNHNY, SVGAGI (reference sequence). The V and J ends lost 0 bases and 0 bases respectively, with 11 bases between them.

The table lists this clonotype with many counts. This chain links TRBV6-5 with TRBJ1-6; 9 bases agree with TRBD1. From germline, CDR1 is MNHEY and CDR2 SVGAGI. This CDR3 comprises 21 residues. V was clipped by 2 bases and J by 5 bases; unmatched bases: 19. The DNA of the CDR3 is TGTGCCAGCAGTTACAGGCCCCACAGGGGGCTAGCCTATGTCGATAATTCACCCCTCCACTTT. Protein sequence: CASSYRPHRGLAYVDNSPLHF.

At least ten counts were recorded for this clonotype. This sequence joins TRBV30 and TRBJ2-7; no reliable D call. The CDR3 is made up of 13 amino acids. Deletions cut 4 bases from V and 4 bases from J, with 14 bases between. The germline V gene has CDR1 GTSNPN and CDR2 SVGIG (reference sequence). Here the CDR3 reads CAWKKPSGYEQYF. In DNA form, the CDR3 reads TGTGCCTGGAAGAAACCTTCCGGGTACGAGCAGTACTTC.

In this sample, this clonotype turned up many times. This chain uses TRBV7-9 with TRBJ2-2; D is undetermined. Germline V gene lookup returns CDR1 SEHNR and CDR2 FQNEAQ (reference sequence). The CDR3 consists of 14 residues. Trimming shortened V by 6 bases and J by 0 bases, and 8 bases separated the two germline ends. The CDR3 spells CASSTTPNTGELFF. DNA for the CDR3: TGTGCCAGCAGTACTACTCCGAACACCGGGGAGCTGTTTTTT. Based on the CDR3 plus reference TRBV7-9 and TRBJ2-2, the full variable domain is DTGVSQNPRHKITKRGQNVTFRCDPISEHNRLYWYRQTLGQGPEFLTYFQNEAQLEKSRLLSDRFSAERPKGSFSTLEIQRTEQGDSAMYLCASSTTPNTGELFFGEGSRLTVL.

The chain is built from TRBV28 and TRBJ1-5; a possible D gene is TRBD1 (6 bases). The CDR3 has 13 amino acids. With 3 bases removed from V and 7 bases from J, the gap between germline ends came to 10 bases. Germline CDR1 reads MDHEN; CDR2 reads SYDVKM. The CDR3: CASSFGGGQPQHF. The CDR3 coding sequence is TGTGCCAGCAGTTTCGGGGGGGGCCAGCCCCAGCATTTT.

There are a few counts of this clonotype. This may stem from a read error, because a much larger clone lies one nucleotide away. The CDR3 does not end in the conserved phenylalanine or tryptophan, so this is likely a read error. The chain combines TRBV12-3 or TRBV12-4 with TRBJ2-3, with a possible D match to TRBD1 (6 bases). CDR3 length: 14 amino acids. DNA for the CDR3: TGTGTCGGCTTGGGGGCAGCCCGCACAGATACGCAGTATCTT. Encoded protein: CVGLGAARTDTQYL.

Points on this clonotype: A junction end diverges from the germline sequence, so it may reflect a read error. CDR3 sequence: CASSLSRDGEQFF. The CDR3 coding sequence is TGTGCCAGCAGCTTATCTCGGGACGGCGAGCAGTTCTTC. The chain joins TRBV28 to TRBJ2-1; either TRBD1 or TRBD2 may fit D (5 bases each). Looked up from germline, CDR1 is MDHEN and CDR2 is SYDVKM. The CDR3 is 13 amino acids.

This clonotype was counted between two and nine times. V is TRBV6-9 and J is TRBJ1-2; the D is unclear. Germline-derived CDR1 and CDR2 are MNHGY and SVAAGI. The CDR3 is 13 amino acids. V gave up 2 bases and J gave up 5 bases, with 9 bases separating them. The CDR3 DNA is TGTGCCAGCAGTTATGGGTTAGAGTATGGCTACACCTTC. This codes for CASSYGLEYGYTF.

This clonotype appeared a few times. The V call is TRBV19, the J call TRBJ2-3; 7 nucleotides match TRBD2. The CDR3 has 15 amino acids. Looked up from germline, CDR1 is LNHDA and CDR2 is SQIVND (reference sequence). J gave up 5 bases and V 9 bases, and 14 bases lay outside the gene matches. This CDR3 is CARSSGPVVGDTQYF. The CDR3 DNA is TGTGCCAGATCTAGCGGACCTGTGGTGGGAGATACGCAGTATTTT. Filled out from reference TRBV19 and TRBJ2-3, the complete variable domain reads DGGITQSPKYLFRKEGQNVTLSCEQNLNHDAMYWYRQDPGQGLRLIYYSQIVNDFQKGDIAEGYSVSREKKESFPLTVTSAQKNPTAFYLCARSSGPVVGDTQYFGPGTRLTVL.

This clonotype has at least ten counts. The chain links TRBV12-3 or TRBV12-4 to TRBJ2-5, with unresolved D. V was clipped by 6 bases and J by 5 bases, with 10 bases between them. CDR3 length: 12 amino acids. The CDR3 loop is CASSHPPETQYF. CDR3 nucleotide sequence: TGTGCCAGCAGCCACCCCCCGGAGACCCAGTACTTC.

This clonotype came up many times. V gene TRBV2 combines with J gene TRBJ2-3, with no clear D. Trimming removed 2 bases at V and 2 bases at J, with 14 bases between. CDR3 length: 16 residues. CDR1 is SNHLY, CDR2 FYNNEI, per germline. For the CDR3, the DNA is TGTGCCAGCAGTGAATTGGCTACAATACACACAGATACGCAGTATTTT. Encoded protein: CASSELATIHTDTQYF. The full variable domain, completed using reference TRBV2 and TRBJ2-3, is EPEVTQTPSHQVTQMGQEVILRCVPISNHLYFYWYRQILGQKVEFLVSFYNNEISEKSEIFDDQFSVERPDGSNFTLKIRSTKLEDSAMYFCASSELATIHTDTQYFGPGTRLTVL.

This clonotype was recorded many times. The J gene is TRBJ1-3, the V gene TRBV3-1; D remains ambiguous. V was cut by 4 bases and J by 8 bases, with 15 bases left in between. Germline V lookup: CDR1 LGHDT, CDR2 YNNKEL (reference sequence). This CDR3 has 14 amino acids. In nucleotides, the CDR3 is TGTGCCAGCAGCCCGCGGGGAGTCTTAGACACCATATATTTT. Translating it yields CASSPRGVLDTIYF.

This clonotype was seen repeatedly, ten times or more. The chain recombines TRBV7-3 with TRBJ2-3; no definite D call. This CDR3 has 13 residues. V shed 4 bases and J shed 5 bases, with 10 bases lying between them. Looked up from germline, CDR1 is SGHTA and CDR2 is FQGTGA. The chain's CDR3 is CASSSTERDTQYF. The CDR3 nucleotides read TGTGCCAGCAGCTCAACCGAAAGAGATACGCAGTATTTT. Full variable domain (missing parts from reference TRBV7-3 and TRBJ2-3): GAGVSQTPSNKVTEKGKYVELRCDPISGHTALYWYRQSLGQGPEFLIYFQGTGAADDSGLPNDRFFAVRPEGSVSTLKIQRTERGDSAVYLCASSSTERDTQYFGPGTRLTVL.

This clonotype was seen many times. This chain links TRBV5-1 with TRBJ1-1; possibly TRBD1 for D (5 bases). Per germline, CDR1 SGHRS and CDR2 YFSETQ. V dropped 4 bases and J dropped 1 base, with 14 bases sitting between them. CDR3 length: 15 residues. The CDR3: CASSNTGHSNTEAFF. The CDR3 DNA reads TGCGCCAGCAGCAACACCGGACATTCGAACACTGAAGCTTTCTTT.

Ten or more counts support this clonotype. The chain uses TRBV2 and TRBJ2-3; D is unresolved. The CDR3 has 15 amino acids. Germline values: CDR1 SNHLY, CDR2 FYNNEI. The ends were cut back, 6 bases at V and 2 bases at J, with 15 bases in the middle. The CDR3 DNA sequence: TGTGCCAGCAGCGAATCCCCCGACATCACAGATACGCAGTATTTT. This codes for CASSESPDITDTQYF. Supplemented by reference TRBV2 and TRBJ2-3, the full variable domain reads EPEVTQTPSHQVTQMGQEVILRCVPISNHLYFYWYRQILGQKVEFLVSFYNNEISEKSEIFDDQFSVERPDGSNFTLKIRSTKLEDSAMYFCASSESPDITDTQYFGPGTRLTVL.

This clonotype was observed many times. The V gene is TRBV12-3 or TRBV12-4, the J gene TRBJ1-3; D perhaps matches TRBD1 (6 bases). Trimming left V 1 base short and J 2 bases short, with 15 bases between. This CDR3 is 17 amino acids long. CDR3 protein: CASSLGGGAGAGNTIYF. In DNA, the CDR3 is TGTGCCAGCAGTTTAGGGGGGGGGGCAGGTGCTGGAAACACCATATATTTT.

This clonotype was found many times. The chain employs TRBV6-1 and TRBJ2-7; 9 bases agree with TRBD2. V lost 4 bases, J lost 3 bases, and 7 bases stayed unmatched. This CDR3 has 15 amino acids. Germline CDR1 reads MNHNS; CDR2 reads SASEGT. The CDR3 reads CASSGSSGTYYEQYF. CDR3 nucleotide sequence: TGTGCCAGCAGTGGATCTAGCGGGACTTACTACGAGCAGTACTTC.

About this clonotype itself: This clone may be a read error of a much larger clone one base away. V and J are TRBV6-2 or TRBV6-3 and TRBJ2-1; D is undetermined. Germline lookup yields CDR1 MNHEY and CDR2 SVGEGT. The CDR3 covers 17 residues. The CDR3 bases are TGTGCCAGCAGTTCTACCCGTATCGGCCGCTCCTACAATGAGCAGCTCTTC. Translated, it gives CASSSTRIGRSYNEQLF.

This chain joins TRBV2 and TRBJ2-2, with D perhaps assigned TRBD1 or TRBD2 (6 bases each). Trimming shortened V by 1 base and J by 6 bases, and 15 bases separated the two germline ends. Germline CDR1 is SNHLY and CDR2 is FYNNEI. The CDR3 runs to 16 residues. CDR3 in amino acids: CASSEVGGRRAGELFF. CDR3 DNA: TGTGCCAGCAGTGAAGTCGGGGGCCGACGCGCCGGGGAGCTGTTTTTT.

This clonotype was detected ten times or more. J is TRBJ1-5 and V is TRBV7-2; a weak D match, TRBD1 (5 bases). The V end was cut by 4 bases, the J end by 7 bases, with 17 bases between. Germline-derived CDR1 and CDR2 are SGHTA and FQGNSA. The CDR3 is 15 residues long. CDR3 amino acids: CASSSGTQSHQPQHF. Here the CDR3 DNA reads TGTGCCAGCAGCTCCGGGACCCAATCACACCAGCCCCAGCATTTT.